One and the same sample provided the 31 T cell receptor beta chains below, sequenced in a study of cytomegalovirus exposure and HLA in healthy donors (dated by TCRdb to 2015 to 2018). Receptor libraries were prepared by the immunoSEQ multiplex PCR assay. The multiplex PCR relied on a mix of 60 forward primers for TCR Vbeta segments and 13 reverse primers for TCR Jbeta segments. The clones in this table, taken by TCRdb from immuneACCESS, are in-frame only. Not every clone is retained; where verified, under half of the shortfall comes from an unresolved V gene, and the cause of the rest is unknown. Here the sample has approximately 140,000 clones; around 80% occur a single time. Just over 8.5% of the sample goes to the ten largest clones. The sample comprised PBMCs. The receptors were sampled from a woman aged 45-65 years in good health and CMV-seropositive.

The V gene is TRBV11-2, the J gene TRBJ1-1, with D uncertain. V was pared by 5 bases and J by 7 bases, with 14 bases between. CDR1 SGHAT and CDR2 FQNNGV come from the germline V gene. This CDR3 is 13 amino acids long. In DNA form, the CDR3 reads TGTGCCAGCAGCCTCATCTGGCGGAGTGAAGCTTTCTTT. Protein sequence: CASSLIWRSEAFF.

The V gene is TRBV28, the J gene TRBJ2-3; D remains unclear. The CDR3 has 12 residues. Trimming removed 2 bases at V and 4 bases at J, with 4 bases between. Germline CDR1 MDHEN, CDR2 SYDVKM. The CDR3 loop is CASSLRADTQYF. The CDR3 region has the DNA TGTGCCAGCAGTTTACGAGCAGATACGCAGTATTTT.

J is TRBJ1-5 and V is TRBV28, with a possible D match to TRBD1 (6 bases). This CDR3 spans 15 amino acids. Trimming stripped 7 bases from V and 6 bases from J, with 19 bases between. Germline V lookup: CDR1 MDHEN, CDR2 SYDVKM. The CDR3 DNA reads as TGTGCCAGCATAACGGCAGGGGCCTTCGGTCAGCCCCAGCATTTT. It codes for CASITAGAFGQPQHF.

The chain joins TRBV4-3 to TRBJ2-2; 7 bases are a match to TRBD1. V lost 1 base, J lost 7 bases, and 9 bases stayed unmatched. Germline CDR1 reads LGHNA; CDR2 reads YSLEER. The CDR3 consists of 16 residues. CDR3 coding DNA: TGCGCCAGCAGCCAAGGGGTGCAGGGGGAGATCGGGGAGCTGTTTTTT. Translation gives CASSQGVQGEIGELFF.

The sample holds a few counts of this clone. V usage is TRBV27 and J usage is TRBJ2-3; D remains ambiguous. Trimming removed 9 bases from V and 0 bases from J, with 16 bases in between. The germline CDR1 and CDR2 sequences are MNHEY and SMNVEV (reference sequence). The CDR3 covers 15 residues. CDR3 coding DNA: TGTGCCAGTTTACCACAGAGCTATAGCACAGATACGCAGTATTTT. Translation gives CASLPQSYSTDTQYF.

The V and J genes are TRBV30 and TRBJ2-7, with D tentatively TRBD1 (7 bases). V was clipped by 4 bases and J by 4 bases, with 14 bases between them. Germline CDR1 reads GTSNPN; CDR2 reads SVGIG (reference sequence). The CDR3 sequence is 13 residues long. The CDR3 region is CAWKHRGGYEQYF. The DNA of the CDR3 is TGTGCCTGGAAGCACAGGGGAGGTTACGAGCAGTACTTC.

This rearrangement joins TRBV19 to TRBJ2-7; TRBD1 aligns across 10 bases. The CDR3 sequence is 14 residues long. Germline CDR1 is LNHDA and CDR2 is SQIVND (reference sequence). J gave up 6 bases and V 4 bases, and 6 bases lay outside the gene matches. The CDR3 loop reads CASSRSGTGVEQYF. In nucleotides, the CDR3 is TGTGCCAGTAGTAGGTCAGGGACAGGGGTCGAGCAGTACTTC.

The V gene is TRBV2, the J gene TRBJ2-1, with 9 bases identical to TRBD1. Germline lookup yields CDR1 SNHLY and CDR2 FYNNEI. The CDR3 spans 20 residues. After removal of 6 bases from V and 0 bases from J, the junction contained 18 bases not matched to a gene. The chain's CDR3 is CASSTPGQGESGISYNEQFF. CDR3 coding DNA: TGTGCCAGCAGCACACCGGGACAGGGCGAATCCGGGATCTCCTACAATGAGCAGTTCTTC.

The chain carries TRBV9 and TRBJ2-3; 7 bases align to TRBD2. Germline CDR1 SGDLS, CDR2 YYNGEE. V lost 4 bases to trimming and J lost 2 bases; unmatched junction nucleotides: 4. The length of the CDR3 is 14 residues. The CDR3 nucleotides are TGTGCCAGCAGCTCTAGCGGATACACAGATACGCAGTATTTT. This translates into CASSSSGYTDTQYF.

CDR3 DNA: TGTGCCAGCAGTGAGGCTACCCTAGGGGTGGGCTATGGCTACACCTTC. This codes for CASSEATLGVGYGYTF. This chain connects TRBV2 to TRBJ1-2, with a weak D call TRBD1 (5 bases). This CDR3 has 16 residues. Trimming stripped 3 bases from V and 4 bases from J, with 18 bases between. Germline assignment: CDR1 SNHLY and CDR2 FYNNEI.

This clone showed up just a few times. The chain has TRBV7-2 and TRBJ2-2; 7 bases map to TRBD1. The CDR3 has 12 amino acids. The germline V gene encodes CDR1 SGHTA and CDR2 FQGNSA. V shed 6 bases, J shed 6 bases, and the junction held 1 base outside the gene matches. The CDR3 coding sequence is TGTGCCAGCAGAGACAGGGCCGGGGAGCTGTTTTTT. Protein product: CASRDRAGELFF.

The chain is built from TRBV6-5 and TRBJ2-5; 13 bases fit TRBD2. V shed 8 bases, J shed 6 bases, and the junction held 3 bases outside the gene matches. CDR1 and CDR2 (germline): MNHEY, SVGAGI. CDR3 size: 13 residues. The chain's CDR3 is CASGTSGVQTQYF. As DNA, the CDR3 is TGTGCCAGCGGGACTAGCGGGGTCCAGACCCAGTACTTC.

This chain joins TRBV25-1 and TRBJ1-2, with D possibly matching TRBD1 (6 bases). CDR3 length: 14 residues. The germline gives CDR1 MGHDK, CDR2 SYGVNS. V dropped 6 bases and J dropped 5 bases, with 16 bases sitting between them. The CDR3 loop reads CASRPQGKPYGYTF. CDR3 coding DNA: TGTGCCAGCAGGCCTCAGGGGAAGCCTTATGGCTACACCTTC.

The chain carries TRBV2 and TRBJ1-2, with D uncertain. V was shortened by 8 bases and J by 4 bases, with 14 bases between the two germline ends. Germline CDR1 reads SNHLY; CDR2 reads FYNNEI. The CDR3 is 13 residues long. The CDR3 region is CASRGEGSYGYTF. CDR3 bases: TGTGCCAGCCGGGGAGAGGGAAGCTATGGCTACACCTTC.

Here the CDR3 DNA reads TGTGCCAGCAGTGTTGACAGGGAAGAGACCCAGTACTTC. Translating gives CASSVDREETQYF. The gene calls are TRBV6-1 and TRBJ2-5; TRBD1 matches at 7 bases. J gave up 3 bases and V 4 bases, and 2 bases lay outside the gene matches. CDR1 MNHNS and CDR2 SASEGT come from the germline V gene. This CDR3 comprises 13 residues.

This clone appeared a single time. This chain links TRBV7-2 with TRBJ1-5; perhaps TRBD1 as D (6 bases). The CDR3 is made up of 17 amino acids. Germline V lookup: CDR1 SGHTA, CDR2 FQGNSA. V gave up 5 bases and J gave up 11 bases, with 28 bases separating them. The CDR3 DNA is TGTGCCAGCAGCCTTTACCCGGGGGCGGGAGAATATAGGGCCCAGCATTTT. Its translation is CASSLYPGAGEYRAQHF.

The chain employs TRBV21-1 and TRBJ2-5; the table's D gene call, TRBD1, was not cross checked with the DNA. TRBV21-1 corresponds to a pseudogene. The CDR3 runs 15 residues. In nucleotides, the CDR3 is TGTGCCAGCAGCAAACTCTGGCAGGGCCAAGAGACCCAGTACTTC. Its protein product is CASSKLWQGQETQYF.

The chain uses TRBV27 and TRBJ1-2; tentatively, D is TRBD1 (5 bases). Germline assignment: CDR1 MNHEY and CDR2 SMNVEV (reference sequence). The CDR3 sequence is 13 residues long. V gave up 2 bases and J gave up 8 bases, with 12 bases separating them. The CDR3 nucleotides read TGTGCCAGCAGTTTAGACAGACTAGGAGGCTACACCTTC. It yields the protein CASSLDRLGGYTF.

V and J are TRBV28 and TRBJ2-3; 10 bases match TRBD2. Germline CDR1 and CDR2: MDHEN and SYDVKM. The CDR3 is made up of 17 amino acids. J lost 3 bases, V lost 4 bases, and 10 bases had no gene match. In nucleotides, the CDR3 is TGTGCCAGCAGTTCCCTAGCGGGGGACCGGGGGACAGATACGCAGTATTTT. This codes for CASSSLAGDRGTDTQYF. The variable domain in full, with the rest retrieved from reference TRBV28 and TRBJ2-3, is DVKVTQSSRYLVKRTGEKVFLECVQDMDHENMFWYRQDPGLGLRLIYFSYDVKMKEKGDIPEGYSVSREKKERFSLILESASTNQTSMYLCASSSLAGDRGTDTQYFGPGTRLTVL.

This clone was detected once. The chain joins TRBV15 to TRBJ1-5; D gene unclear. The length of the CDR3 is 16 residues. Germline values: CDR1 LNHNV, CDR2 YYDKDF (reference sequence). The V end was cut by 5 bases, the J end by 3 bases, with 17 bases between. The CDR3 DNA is TGTGCCACCAGCCGCGGGCAGGCCGGCCACAATCAGCCCCAGCATTTT. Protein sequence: CATSRGQAGHNQPQHF. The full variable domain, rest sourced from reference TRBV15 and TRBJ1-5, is DAMVIQNPRYQVTQFGKPVTLSCSQTLNHNVMYWYQQKSSQAPKLLFHYYDKDFNNEADTPDNFQSRRPNTSFCFLDIRSPGLGDTAMYLCATSRGQAGHNQPQHFGDGTRLSIL.

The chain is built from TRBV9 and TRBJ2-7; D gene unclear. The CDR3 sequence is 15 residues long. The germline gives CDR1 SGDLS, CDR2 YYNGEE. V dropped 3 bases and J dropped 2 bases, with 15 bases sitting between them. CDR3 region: CASSGGLHDTYEQYF. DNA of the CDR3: TGTGCCAGCAGCGGAGGATTACACGATACCTACGAGCAGTACTTC.

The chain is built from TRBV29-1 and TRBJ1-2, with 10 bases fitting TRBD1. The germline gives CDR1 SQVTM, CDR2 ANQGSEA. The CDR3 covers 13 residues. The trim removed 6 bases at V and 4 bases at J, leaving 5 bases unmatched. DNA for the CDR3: TGCAGCGTCGAGACAGGGGGCAGCTATGGCTACACCTTC. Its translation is CSVETGGSYGYTF.

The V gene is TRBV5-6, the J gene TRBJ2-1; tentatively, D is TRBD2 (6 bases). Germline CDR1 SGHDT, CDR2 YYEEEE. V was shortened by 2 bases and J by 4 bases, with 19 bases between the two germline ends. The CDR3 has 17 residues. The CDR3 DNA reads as TGTGCCAGCAGCTTCTCCGGGACTCCCGAAGTTTACAATGAGCAGTTCTTC. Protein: CASSFSGTPEVYNEQFF.

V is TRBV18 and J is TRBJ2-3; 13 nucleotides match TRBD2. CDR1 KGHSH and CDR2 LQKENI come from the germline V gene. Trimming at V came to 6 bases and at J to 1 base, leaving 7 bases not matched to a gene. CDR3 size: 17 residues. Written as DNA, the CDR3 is TGTGCCAGCTCCCAGACTAGCGGGGGGACCCGCACAGATACGCAGTATTTT. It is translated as CASSQTSGGTRTDTQYF.

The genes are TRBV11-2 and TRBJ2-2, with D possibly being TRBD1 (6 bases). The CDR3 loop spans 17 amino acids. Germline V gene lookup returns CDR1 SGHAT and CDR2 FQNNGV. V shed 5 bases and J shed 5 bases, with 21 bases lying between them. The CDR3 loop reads CASSTGIRAPRTGELFF. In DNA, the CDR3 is TGTGCCAGCAGCACAGGGATCCGGGCCCCTAGGACCGGGGAGCTGTTTTTT.

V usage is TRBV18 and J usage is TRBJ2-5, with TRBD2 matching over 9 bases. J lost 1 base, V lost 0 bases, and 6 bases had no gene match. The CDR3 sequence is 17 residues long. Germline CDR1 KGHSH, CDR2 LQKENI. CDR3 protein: CASSPPVGLAFQETQYF. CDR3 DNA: TGTGCCAGCTCACCACCGGTGGGACTAGCATTCCAAGAGACCCAGTACTTC.

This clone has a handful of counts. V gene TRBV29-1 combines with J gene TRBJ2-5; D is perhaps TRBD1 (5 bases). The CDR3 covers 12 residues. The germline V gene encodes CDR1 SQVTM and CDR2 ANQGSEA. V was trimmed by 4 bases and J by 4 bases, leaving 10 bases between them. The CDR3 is CSVVQRGETQYF. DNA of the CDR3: TGCAGCGTTGTCCAAAGGGGAGAGACCCAGTACTTC.

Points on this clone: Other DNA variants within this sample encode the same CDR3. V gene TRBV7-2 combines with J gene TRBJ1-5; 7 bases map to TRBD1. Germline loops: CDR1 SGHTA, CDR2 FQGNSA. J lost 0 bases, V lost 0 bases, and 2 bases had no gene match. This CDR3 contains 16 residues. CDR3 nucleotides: TGTGCCAGCAGCTTAGCAGGGGGCTATAGCAATCAGCCCCAGCATTTT. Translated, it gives CASSLAGGYSNQPQHF.

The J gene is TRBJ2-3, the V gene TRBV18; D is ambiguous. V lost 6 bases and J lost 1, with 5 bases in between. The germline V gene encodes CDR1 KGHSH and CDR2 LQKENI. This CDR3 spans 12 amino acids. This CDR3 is CASSTRTDTQYF. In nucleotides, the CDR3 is TGTGCCAGCTCTACACGCACAGATACGCAGTATTTT.

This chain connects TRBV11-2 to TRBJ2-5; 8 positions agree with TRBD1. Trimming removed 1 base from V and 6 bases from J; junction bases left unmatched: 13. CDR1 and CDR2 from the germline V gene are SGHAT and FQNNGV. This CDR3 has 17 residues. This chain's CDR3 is CASSLAYKSRGQKTQYF. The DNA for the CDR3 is TGTGCCAGCAGCTTAGCATACAAATCCAGGGGGCAGAAGACCCAGTACTTC.

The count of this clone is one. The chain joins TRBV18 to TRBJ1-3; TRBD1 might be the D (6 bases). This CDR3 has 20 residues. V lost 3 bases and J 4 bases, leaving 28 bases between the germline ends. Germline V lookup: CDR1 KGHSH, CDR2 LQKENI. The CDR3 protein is CASSPVSGHQRDPRGNTIYF. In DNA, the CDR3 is TGTGCCAGCTCACCTGTCTCGGGACATCAGAGAGACCCCCGGGGAAACACCATATATTTT.